Listed below are T cell receptor beta chains from one sample, sequenced in a study of metastatic and nonmetastatic thyroid tumors. TCRdb ran MiXCR on the PCR reads. This sample has 45,000 to 60,000 clones, with over 15% found just once. Source material: blood. The receptors were sampled from a female donor with papillary thyroid cancer or a benign thyroid nodule (not recorded which). Some clones in this sample may be carry-over from other donors' samples. Each CDR3 is given with its conserved first and last residue. A D gene is named only where the DNA matches it firmly. A clone size is listed for some rows: how often the clone was seen (once, few, many), or a class if it is expanded.

clone_size | j_call | v_call | d_call | cdr3_nt | cdr3_aa
many | TRBJ2-4 | TRBV6-2/TRBV6-3 | TRBD1 | TGTGCCAGCAGGATTACAGGGGCCCAAAACATTCAGTACTTC | CASRITGAQNIQYF
few | TRBJ2-1 | TRBV7-2 | NA | TGTGCCAGCAGCTTAGCTCAGGGGTCGCAGTTCTTC | CASSLAQGSQFF
many | TRBJ2-3 | TRBV12-3/TRBV12-4 | TRBD2 | TGTGCCAGCAGTTCAAATAGCGGGAGGGGAACAGATACGCAGTATTTT | CASSSNSGRGTDTQYF
NA | TRBJ2-7 | TRBV27 | NA | TGTGCCAGCAGAGAAACTCGCCCAGGCCGGCCCTACGAGCAGTACTTC | CASRETRPGRPYEQYF
few | TRBJ1-2 | TRBV27 | NA | TGTGCCAGCAGCTCTCTCGACCCACTCTATGGCTACACCTTC | CASSSLDPLYGYTF
many | TRBJ1-6 | TRBV20-1 | NA | TGCAGTGCTGTGAACCGGGCCCACGTGGGTTCACCCCTCCACTTT | CSAVNRAHVGSPLHF
many | TRBJ2-7 | TRBV20-1 | NA | TGCAGTGCTGAAGATCGCCTAGTGACCTCCTACGAGCAGTACTTC | CSAEDRLVTSYEQYF
many | TRBJ1-2 | TRBV28 | NA | TGTGCCAGCAATACCAAGCGGACAGCTGGCTACACCTTC | CASNTKRTAGYTF
many | TRBJ2-3 | TRBV9 | NA | TGTGCCAGCAGCGGCACTAGCCCTCGGCACCCCGGTACGCAGTATTTT | CASSGTSPRHPGTQYF
NA | TRBJ1-4 | TRBV20-1 | TRBD1 | TGCAGTGCTCCCTCCCGGGACAGTAATGAAAAACTGTTTTTT | CSAPSRDSNEKLFF
few | TRBJ1-5 | TRBV28 | NA | TGTGCCAGCATCAGGGGTGGCAATCAGCCCCAGCATTTT | CASIRGGNQPQHF
many | TRBJ1-4 | TRBV6-5 | NA | TGTGCCAGCAGTTACTCGAGGAAGGGTAATGAAAAACTGTTTTTT | CASSYSRKGNEKLFF
many | TRBJ2-7 | TRBV27 | NA | TGTGCCAGCAGTTTAAGGGGATTAGCCGGCCACGAGCAGTACTTC | CASSLRGLAGHEQYF
NA | TRBJ2-5 | TRBV4-2 | TRBD2 | TGTGCCAGCAGCCAAGTCCCCGAACTAGCGGGAGTAGAGACCCAGTACTTC | CASSQVPELAGVETQYF
once | TRBJ2-7 | TRBV7-6 | NA | TGTGCCATCATCTTAGTCCCAGGAGCTTACTACGAGCAGTACTTC | CAIILVPGAYYEQYF
NA | TRBJ2-7 | TRBV20-1 | NA | TGCAGTGCTAGTAACCCTTTGGATTCCTACGAGCATTACTTC | CSASNPLDSYEHYF
NA | TRBJ2-3 | TRBV5-1 | NA | TGCGCCAGCAGGGTCACCGGCAGGGAGACGGATACGCAGTATTTT | CASRVTGRETDTQYF
many | TRBJ2-3 | TRBV27 | NA | TGTGCCAGCAGTTTAGGGGGGATCCGGGGGGATACGCAGTATTTT | CASSLGGIRGDTQYF
once | TRBJ1-5 | TRBV20-1 | TRBD1 | TGCAGTGCTAGTCGGTTGGGACAGAGCAATCAGCCCCAGCATTTT | CSASRLGQSNQPQHF
medium-sized | TRBJ1-2 | TRBV12-3/TRBV12-4 | NA | TGTGCCAGCAGTTCCCCAGGGTTTTATGGCTACACCTTC | CASSSPGFYGYTF
many | TRBJ2-3 | TRBV27 | NA | TGTGCCAGCAGTTTCGGGGGAGGGGGGACAGATACGCAGTATTTT | CASSFGGGGTDTQYF
many | TRBJ2-7 | TRBV3-1 | TRBD2 | TGTGCCAGCAGCCGGACTAGAGGGTACGAGCAGTACTTC | CASSRTRGYEQYF
few | TRBJ2-7 | TRBV27 | NA | TGTGCCAGCATTCAGACTAGTGTCGAGCAGTACTTC | CASIQTSVEQYF
many | TRBJ1-1 | TRBV5-6 | NA | TGTGCCAGCAGCACCTCCGGGGGCGCGGGCACTGAAGCTTTCTTT | CASSTSGGAGTEAFF
many | TRBJ1-1 | TRBV19 | NA | TGTGCCAGTACAGGGAACAAAAAGAACACTGAAGCTTTCTTT | CASTGNKKNTEAFF
NA | TRBJ2-5 | TRBV14 | NA | TGTGCCAGCAGCCAAGGGGTAGGACTCATCCAAGATACCCAGTACTTC | CASSQGVGLIQDTQYF
NA | TRBJ2-2 | TRBV2 | NA | TGTGCCAGCAGTCCCCCACGGCCACGATATACGGGTTCCGGGGAGCTGTTTTTT | CASSPPRPRYTGSGELFF
many | TRBJ1-1 | TRBV7-3 | TRBD1 | TGTGCCAGCAGCACAGGACAGGGCCACACTGAAGCTTTCTTT | CASSTGQGHTEAFF
NA | TRBJ2-2 | TRBV5-6 | NA | TGTGCCAGCAGCTTGGTGTACGGGGAGCTGTTTTTT | CASSLVYGELFF
many | TRBJ1-2 | TRBV29-1 | NA | TGCAGCGTTGTTCCGGATGACTATGGCTACACCTTC | CSVVPDDYGYTF
once | TRBJ1-1 | TRBV20-1 | TRBD1 | TGCAGTGCTAGAGGGGACAGGGGGAACACTGAAGCTTCCTTT | CSARGDRGNTEASF
many | TRBJ1-1 | TRBV6-1 | NA | TGTGCCAGCAGTCTTAATTCGAACACTGAAGCTTTCTTT | CASSLNSNTEAFF
many | TRBJ1-2 | TRBV5-6 | NA | TGTGCCAGCAGCATACAGGGCCCCCCGGACGGCTACACCTTC | CASSIQGPPDGYTF
few | TRBJ2-7 | TRBV28 | NA | TGTGCCAGCATTGAGAGATTTTCCTACGAGCAGTACTTC | CASIERFSYEQYF
NA | TRBJ2-7 | TRBV6-1 | NA | TGTGCCAGCAGTTTTTTCGGGAGTGGGTACGAGCAGTACTTC | CASSFFGSGYEQYF
NA | TRBJ2-7 | TRBV28 | NA | NA | CAITSTAWMYGCHEQYF
many | TRBJ2-5 | TRBV19 | NA | TGTGCCAGTAGTGCCTCGGGAGTTGAGACCCAGTACTTC | CASSASGVETQYF
many | TRBJ1-2 | TRBV20-1 | NA | TGCAGTGCTAGAGATTTAGGGCAGGGCGACGGCTACACCTTC | CSARDLGQGDGYTF
NA | TRBJ2-7 | TRBV28 | NA | TGTGCCAGCAGCAATAGTAACGAGCAGTACTTC | CASSNSNEQYF
many | TRBJ1-4 | TRBV19 | NA | TGTGCCAGTAGTATAAGAGGGAAGGATGAAAAACTGTTTTTT | CASSIRGKDEKLFF
many | TRBJ2-7 | TRBV7-2 | NA | TGTGCCAGCAGCTCCCAAGCCACCTATTACGAGCAGTACTTC | CASSSQATYYEQYF
NA | TRBJ2-7 | TRBV2 | NA | TGTGCCAGCAGTGGCGGAGGTATCTGGAGAGGCGGGCAGTACTTC | CASSGGGIWRGGQYF
NA | TRBJ2-2 | TRBV6-2/TRBV6-3 | NA | TGTGCCAGCAGTTACTCGCAAGGGGCCGGGGAGCTGTTTTTT | CASSYSQGAGELFF
NA | TRBJ2-1 | TRBV9 | NA | TGTGCCAGCATTGAGGGGGTTGACAATGAGCAGTTCTTC | CASIEGVDNEQFF
NA | TRBJ2-2 | TRBV19 | TRBD1 | TGTGCCATCGGCAGGGGGCTCGACACCGGGGAGCTGTTTTTT | CAIGRGLDTGELFF
few | TRBJ2-5 | TRBV6-6 | TRBD1 | TGTGCCAGCAGTTATTCGACAGGGATAGAGACCCAGTACTTT | CASSYSTGIETQYF
many | TRBJ2-1 | TRBV18 | NA | TGTGCCAGCTCGCTCCGGGACGGAGATTACAATGAGCAGTTCTTC | CASSLRDGDYNEQFF
many | TRBJ1-6 | TRBV9 | NA | TGTGCCAGCAGCGTAGAGATGCATTCACCCCTCCACTTT | CASSVEMHSPLHF
many | TRBJ2-3 | TRBV20-1 | TRBD2 | TGCAGCTATACTAGCGGGACTAGCACAGATACGCAGTATTTT | CSYTSGTSTDTQYF
many | TRBJ1-4 | TRBV11-2 | NA | TGTGCCAGCAGCTTATCAGGGGCTGCAACTAATGAAAAACTGTTTTTT | CASSLSGAATNEKLFF
many | TRBJ2-1 | TRBV29-1 | TRBD2 | TGCAGCGTCCCTCGGACTAGCGGGGACAACAATGAGCAGTTCTTC | CSVPRTSGDNNEQFF
many | TRBJ1-1 | TRBV9 | NA | TGTGCCAGCAGCGTAGTAATGAACACTGAAGCTTTCTTT | CASSVVMNTEAFF
many | TRBJ2-2 | TRBV11-2 | NA | TGTGCCAGCAGCTTAGATCCGGGGACAACGGAGCTGTTTTTT | CASSLDPGTTELFF
many | TRBJ2-3 | TRBV6-1 | NA | TGTGCCAGCAAGGCCCAGGGACATCAGTACACAGATACGCAGTATTTT | CASKAQGHQYTDTQYF
many | TRBJ2-7 | TRBV18 | TRBD2 | TGTGCCAGCTCACCCCTCGGACTAGCGGGAGGAAACGAGCAGTACTTC | CASSPLGLAGGNEQYF
NA | TRBJ2-7 | TRBV12-3/TRBV12-4 | TRBD2 | TGTGCCAGCAGTACGACTAGCGGCTACGGGCATTACTTC | CASSTTSGYGHYF
NA | TRBJ1-6 | TRBV28 | NA | TGTGCCAGCATAGTAGTTTGGTCACCCCCCCACTTT | CASIVVWSPPHF
many | TRBJ1-1 | TRBV11-1 | NA | TGTGCCAGCAGCTTACCCAGTAACAGGGAATTCACTGAAGCTTTCTTT | CASSLPSNREFTEAFF